Listed below are T cell receptor beta chains from one sample, sequenced in a study of cytomegalovirus exposure and HLA in healthy donors. Assay used: immunoSEQ multiplex PCR; TCRdb lists only in-frame clones, some missing. The profile shows 140,000 to 150,000 clones, 75% to 80% of them singletons. Sequencing used PBMCs. The receptors stem from a woman aged 25-40 years in good health and CMV-seronegative. Both conserved end residues are part of each CDR3. A D gene is named only where the DNA matches it firmly. Size values are once, few and many counts, or a class for expanded clones, and some rows have none.

V gene	CDR3 length	D gene	J gene	clone size	CDR3 DNA	CDR3 protein
TRBV19	15	NA	TRBJ1-1	NA	TGTGCCAGTAGTATAGATTGGGGGCCGGACACTGAAGCTTTCTTT	CASSIDWGPDTEAFF
TRBV30	17	TRBD1	TRBJ1-4	NA	TGTGCCTGGAGTGTACAAGACAGGGGGAAATCTAATGAAAAACTGTTTTTT	CAWSVQDRGKSNEKLFF
TRBV4-3	17	TRBD1	TRBJ1-1	NA	TGCGCCAGCAGCCAAGATTATGGGACAGGGGAAGTGACTGAAGCTTTCTTT	CASSQDYGTGEVTEAFF
TRBV6-5	15	NA	TRBJ1-2	NA	TGTGCCAGCAGTCCCCTCGACAGGCGGCGCGGTGGCTACACCTTC	CASSPLDRRRGGYTF
TRBV4-3	13	TRBD2	TRBJ2-1	NA	TGCGCCAGCAGCCTGGGACTAGCCGGTGAGCAGTTCTTC	CASSLGLAGEQFF
TRBV6-5	14	NA	TRBJ1-5	once	TGTGCCAGCAGTTACTCGGGCCCCAATCAGCCCCAGCATTTT	CASSYSGPNQPQHF
TRBV5-1	14	NA	TRBJ1-1	NA	TGCGCCAGCAGCTGGGGGGGGATGAACACTGAAGCTTTCTTT	CASSWGGMNTEAFF
TRBV11-2	16	TRBD1	TRBJ1-1	NA	TGTGCCAGCAGCACCCGCGGACAGGGGAGAAACACTGAAGCTTTCTTT	CASSTRGQGRNTEAFF
TRBV9	15	NA	TRBJ1-1	NA	TGTGCCAGCAGCGTAGACGGTGCGATGAACACTGAAGCTTTCTTT	CASSVDGAMNTEAFF
TRBV6-1	11	NA	TRBJ2-7	NA	TGTGCCAGCAGTGAAGGGAGCGAGCAGTACTTC	CASSEGSEQYF
TRBV23-1	17	TRBD1	TRBJ2-6	NA	TGCGCCAGCAGGCCAACAGGGGCCCGCTCTGGGGCCAACGTCCTGACTTTC	CASRPTGARSGANVLTF
TRBV19	13	NA	TRBJ2-7	NA	TGTGCCAGTAGTATTGAGGACAGCTACGAGCAGTACTTC	CASSIEDSYEQYF
TRBV4-3	15	TRBD1	TRBJ2-1	NA	TGCGCCAGCAGCCCGACAGGGGTTCCCTACAATGAGCAGTTCTTC	CASSPTGVPYNEQFF
TRBV20-1	11	NA	TRBJ2-5	NA	TGCAGTGCTAGTCAGGCGGAGACCCAGTACTTC	CSASQAETQYF
TRBV7-6	14	NA	TRBJ1-3	NA	TGTGCCAGCAGCTTAGCCGGACAGGGAAACACCATATATTTT	CASSLAGQGNTIYF
TRBV10-3	13	TRBD1	TRBJ1-2	few	TGTGCCACCTCGGACAGGGAGGTTGGGGGCTACACCTTC	CATSDREVGGYTF
TRBV11-2	14	NA	TRBJ1-1	NA	TGTGCCAGCAGATCAGGGCGGGGGGCAGTGAAAGCTTTCTTT	CASRSGRGAVKAFF
TRBV27	15	TRBD1	TRBJ1-5	NA	TGTGCCAGCAGTTTAATCTTTAGGGGGCATCAGCCCCAGCATTTT	CASSLIFRGHQPQHF
TRBV30	15	NA	TRBJ2-1	NA	TGTGCCTGGACCCGGGGTAGCGATTTCTACAATGAGCAGTTCTTC	CAWTRGSDFYNEQFF
TRBV13	15	NA	TRBJ2-1	few	TGTGCCAGCAGCTTAGGGGGCCCTTTGTACAATGAGCAGTTCTTC	CASSLGGPLYNEQFF
TRBV6-1	14	NA	TRBJ1-1	NA	TGTGCCAGCAGTGAACAGGAGGGTTGGACTGAAGCTTTCTTT	CASSEQEGWTEAFF
TRBV10-1	13	NA	TRBJ1-6	NA	TGCGCCAGCAGCGGCGGCGGCAATTCACCCCTCCACTTT	CASSGGGNSPLHF
TRBV7-9	16	TRBD2	TRBJ2-7	NA	TGTGCCAGCAGCTCGGGGGGGGGACGTCTATCCGAGGAGCAGTACTTC	CASSSGGGRLSEEQYF
TRBV5-6	15	NA	TRBJ1-5	NA	TGTGCCAGCAGCTTAGCCTTGGACACGGATCAGCCCCAGCATTTT	CASSLALDTDQPQHF
TRBV2	12	TRBD2	TRBJ2-7	few	TGTGCCTGCCGGACTAGCGGGTACGAGCAGTACTTC	CACRTSGYEQYF
TRBV7-8	18	NA	TRBJ2-2	NA	TGTGCCAGCAGCTTAGTGAGCGGCGGGGGCTCCTACACCGGGGAGCTGTTTTTT	CASSLVSGGGSYTGELFF
TRBV5-1	15	NA	TRBJ2-7	NA	TGCGCCAGCAGCTTGATGGACTTGGCCGGGGACGAGCAGTACTTC	CASSLMDLAGDEQYF
TRBV27	15	NA	TRBJ1-1	once	TGTGCCAGCAGTTTGAGAGGGTGGGCGAACACTGAAGCTTTCTTT	CASSLRGWANTEAFF
TRBV19	14	NA	TRBJ2-3	NA	TGTGCCAGTACTCGCGGGGGGCCAGGGGGTACGCAGTATTTT	CASTRGGPGGTQYF
TRBV7-2	16	NA	TRBJ2-1	few	TGTGCCAGCAGCTTAGGCGGGGAAAGCTCCTACAATGAGCAGTTCTTC	CASSLGGESSYNEQFF
TRBV29-1	14	TRBD1	TRBJ1-2	NA	TGCAGCGTTGAGCGGTTGGGACAGGGACGTGGCTACACCTTC	CSVERLGQGRGYTF
TRBV19	14	NA	TRBJ2-3	NA	TGTGCCAGTAGTATAAAGTCGGTCACAGATACGCAGTATTTT	CASSIKSVTDTQYF
TRBV4-2	16	TRBD1	TRBJ2-7	NA	TGTGCCAGCAGCCCACTGGGAAAGGACAGGAACTACGAGCAGTACTTC	CASSPLGKDRNYEQYF
TRBV7-6	15	TRBD1	TRBJ1-2	NA	TGTGCCAGCAGCCCCCGGACAGGGAACAACTATGGCTACACCTTC	CASSPRTGNNYGYTF
TRBV6-5	15	NA	TRBJ1-1	few	TGTGCCAGCAGTTCAAACATCGTCCGGAACACTGAAGCTTTCTTT	CASSSNIVRNTEAFF
TRBV6-1	15	NA	TRBJ2-7	few	NA	CASSTSRTGNYEQYF
TRBV5-4	14	TRBD1	TRBJ1-2	NA	TGTGCCAGCATGGGACAGGGGGCCAACTATGGCTACACCTTC	CASMGQGANYGYTF
TRBV5-1	15	TRBD1	TRBJ2-5	NA	TGCGCCAGCAGCCGGGGACAGGGGATAGAGGGGACCCAGTACTTC	CASSRGQGIEGTQYF
TRBV1	18	NA	TRBJ1-5	NA	TGCACCAGCAGCCAGGACCGGGACAGACAAAATAGCAATCAGCCCCAGCATTTT	CTSSQDRDRQNSNQPQHF
TRBV6-5	15	TRBD1	TRBJ1-1	NA	TGTGCCAGCAGTTACACGGGACAGCAGAACACTGAAGCTTTCTTT	CASSYTGQQNTEAFF
TRBV30	12	NA	TRBJ1-2	NA	TGTGCCTGGACGGTGTTCCCTTATGGCTACACCTTC	CAWTVFPYGYTF